This passage covers 19 T cell receptor beta chains from one sample sequenced in a study of CD8+ T cells in alopecia areata. Following extraction, RNA underwent reverse transcription to cDNA, which served as the sequencing template. Generated by immunoSEQ multiplex PCR, the TCRdb table keeps only in-frame clones and is missing some. The data contain 90,000 to 150,000 clones, over 60% of them seen just once; the ten biggest clones take up 2.8%. Sequenced sample: CD4+ T cells sorted from blood. These receptors came from a human donor in good health.

V usage is TRBV5-4 and J usage is TRBJ2-6; D might be TRBD2 (6 bases). Looked up from germline, CDR1 is SGHNT and CDR2 is YYREEE (reference sequence). The CDR3 consists of 17 residues. V gave up 4 bases and J gave up 1 base, with 15 bases separating them. Written as DNA, the CDR3 is TGTGCCAGCAGCGCCGGGACGGGGGAATCTGGGGCCAACGTCCTGACTTTC. It yields the protein CASSAGTGESGANVLTF.

This clone was counted a few times. Other nucleotide sequences in the sample specify the same CDR3. The V call is TRBV5-1, the J call TRBJ1-5; D may be TRBD1 (5 bases). Trimming stripped 2 bases from V and 6 bases from J, with 12 bases between. The length of the CDR3 is 14 residues. The germline CDR1 and CDR2 sequences are SGHRS and YFSETQ. The CDR3 DNA reads TGCGCCAGCAGCTTCGGAGGGGATGGTCAGCCCCAGCATTTT. This sequence encodes CASSFGGDGQPQHF.

The chain links TRBV2 to TRBJ2-7, with TRBD1 matching 12 bases. This CDR3 has 16 residues. Trimming at V came to 2 bases and at J to 5 bases, leaving 7 bases not matched to a gene. Germline V gene lookup returns CDR1 SNHLY and CDR2 FYNNEI. CDR3 DNA: TGTGCCAGCAGTGAAAGGGGACAGGGGGCGTTCAACGAGCAGTACTTC. The encoded protein is CASSERGQGAFNEQYF.

This chain uses TRBV30 with TRBJ2-7, with 8 bases aligning to TRBD2. Germline V gene data show CDR1 as GTSNPN and CDR2 as SVGIG (reference sequence). The CDR3 runs to 14 residues. The V and J ends lost 2 bases and 5 bases, in that order; junction bases with no gene match: 8. The CDR3 loop is CAWSSGGPLDEQYF. For the CDR3, the DNA is TGTGCCTGGAGTAGCGGGGGCCCGTTGGACGAGCAGTACTTC.

This clone was detected only a few times. The chain recombines TRBV4-2 with TRBJ2-7; tentatively, D is TRBD1 (7 bases). The CDR3 consists of 17 residues. Germline lookup yields CDR1 LGHNA and CDR2 YNFKEQ. Trimming took off 1 base at V and 3 bases at J, with 19 bases between the two ends. CDR3 amino acids: CASSQVWRGPTFYEQYF. CDR3 bases: TGTGCCAGCAGCCAAGTGTGGAGGGGGCCAACCTTCTACGAGCAGTACTTC.

The chain couples TRBV4-1 to TRBJ2-1; D is undetermined. Germline assignment: CDR1 MGHRA and CDR2 YSYEKL. Trimming left V 6 bases short and J 4 bases short, with 10 bases between. There are 13 residues in the CDR3. Written as DNA, the CDR3 is TGCGCCAGCAGGATGCACACGTACAATGAGCAGTTCTTC. Amino acids: CASRMHTYNEQFF.

The chain has TRBV5-1 and TRBJ1-2; TRBD1 agrees at 10 bases. V lost 1 base, J lost 12 bases, and 6 bases stayed unmatched. This CDR3 is built from 13 residues. The germline V gene has CDR1 SGHRS and CDR2 YFSETQ. Here the CDR3 reads CASSLTTGGENTF. The CDR3 DNA is TGCGCCAGCAGCTTGACGACAGGGGGCGAGAACACCTTC.

V gene TRBV2 combines with J gene TRBJ1-2, with 12 bases matching TRBD1. CDR1 is SNHLY and CDR2 is FYNNEI in the germline V gene. The CDR3 totals 13 residues. The J segment lost 9 bases and the V segment lost 6 bases, leaving 5 bases of the junction unmatched. The DNA of the CDR3 is TGTGCCAGCAGACCCGGGACAGGGGGCCGCTACACCTTC. Translation gives CASRPGTGGRYTF.

The gene calls are TRBV30 and TRBJ1-5; no clear D. Trimming removed 2 bases at V and 3 bases at J, with 17 bases between. CDR1 and CDR2 from the germline V gene are GTSNPN and SVGIG (reference sequence). The CDR3 totals 16 residues. The DNA of the CDR3 is TGTGCCTGGAGTTCTCTTACGCAGAGACTCAATCAGCCCCAGCATTTT. Residues: CAWSSLTQRLNQPQHF.

A few counts support this clone. The chain recombines TRBV7-9 with TRBJ2-7, with D perhaps matching TRBD1 (6 bases). V was cut by 1 base and J by 3 bases, with 10 bases left in between. This CDR3 has 14 amino acids. Germline loops: CDR1 SEHNR, CDR2 FQNEAQ (reference sequence). CDR3 residues: CASSLGPGVYEQYF. The CDR3 nucleotides read TGTGCCAGCAGCTTAGGTCCAGGGGTCTACGAGCAGTACTTC.

The chain recombines TRBV29-1 with TRBJ1-2; TRBD1 might be the D (5 bases). The CDR3 extends over 10 amino acids. V was pared by 5 bases and J by 8 bases, with 9 bases between. The V gene's germline CDR1 is SQVTM and CDR2 ANQGSEA. The CDR3 sequence: CSVLEGGYTF. CDR3 coding DNA: TGCAGCGTTCTGGAGGGGGGCTACACCTTC.

This clone has only a few counts. This chain uses TRBV4-1 with TRBJ2-3, with D perhaps matching TRBD1 or TRBD2 (5 bases each). The CDR3 length is 12 residues. Germline-derived CDR1 and CDR2 are MGHRA and YSYEKL. Trimming took 2 bases from V and 9 from J, leaving 9 bases between them. For the CDR3, the DNA is TGCGCCAGCAGCCAACAGTGGGGGACGCAGTATTTT. Translated, it gives CASSQQWGTQYF.

Only one count was recorded for this clone. This chain uses TRBV29-1 with TRBJ1-1; TRBD1 agrees at 7 bases. J gave up 7 bases and V 8 bases, and 10 bases lay outside the gene matches. Germline V gives CDR1 SQVTM, CDR2 ANQGSEA. This CDR3 is built from 12 residues. CDR3 DNA: TGCAGCCATGGACAGGCACCAAATGAAGCTTTCTTT. Amino acid sequence: CSHGQAPNEAFF.

Only a few counts were recorded for this clone. This chain connects TRBV19 to TRBJ1-6; no firm D call. V was pared by 10 bases and J by 3 bases, with 10 bases between. CDR3 size: 13 residues. Germline CDR1 LNHDA, CDR2 SQIVND (reference sequence). The CDR3 protein is CATSDGYNSPLHF. In DNA form, the CDR3 reads TGTGCCACTTCGGACGGCTATAATTCACCCCTCCACTTT.

The chain links TRBV10-2 to TRBJ1-3, with D maybe TRBD1 (5 bases). From germline, CDR1 is WSHSY and CDR2 SAAADI. The V end lost 8 bases, the J end lost 4 bases, and 15 bases lay between the germline ends. There are 14 residues in the CDR3. The CDR3 region has the DNA TGCGCCAGCTCGAGGGGCCAGGACGGAAACACCATATATTTT. Its translation: CASSRGQDGNTIYF.

This clone came up a few times. This chain joins TRBV27 and TRBJ2-5; D is uncertain. Trimming shortened V by 3 bases and J by 5 bases, and 4 bases separated the two germline ends. The CDR3 is 11 amino acids. CDR1 MNHEY and CDR2 SMNVEV come from the germline V gene (reference sequence). As DNA, the CDR3 is TGTGCCAGCAGTTTGTGGGAGACCCAGTACTTC. It codes for CASSLWETQYF.

V usage is TRBV25-1 and J usage is TRBJ2-4; unclear D gene. The CDR3 is 15 residues long. V dropped 9 bases and J dropped 0 bases, with 15 bases sitting between them. Germline CDR1 is MGHDK and CDR2 is SYGVNS. This CDR3 is CASRGSGRAKNIQYF. The DNA of the CDR3 is TGTGCCAGTAGAGGTTCTGGTAGAGCCAAAAACATTCAGTACTTC.

The V gene is TRBV30, the J gene TRBJ1-4; a possible D gene is TRBD1 (5 bases). Germline-derived CDR1 and CDR2 are GTSNPN and SVGIG (reference sequence). This CDR3 region has 13 residues. Trimming removed 0 bases from V and 11 bases from J, with 13 bases in between. CDR3 sequence reads: CAWSVRVRDKLFF. Here the CDR3 DNA reads TGTGCCTGGAGTGTACGGGTCAGGGATAAACTGTTTTTT. Full variable domain (rest looked up from reference TRBV30 and TRBJ1-4): SQTIHQWPATLVQPVGSPLSLECTVEGTSNPNLYWYRQAAGRGLQLLFYSVGIGQISSEVPQNLSASRPQDRQFILSSKKLLLSDSGFYLCAWSVRVRDKLFFGSGTQLSVL.

V gene TRBV19 combines with J gene TRBJ2-1; D ambiguous. Germline V gives CDR1 LNHDA, CDR2 SQIVND (reference sequence). Trimming shortened V by 7 bases and J by 7 bases, and 23 bases separated the two germline ends. CDR3 size: 16 residues. CDR3: CASTWLAMGDQNEQFF. As DNA, the CDR3 is TGTGCCAGTACCTGGCTCGCCATGGGCGATCAGAATGAGCAGTTCTTC.